The entry below describes one T cell receptor (beta chain). The data were taken from a study of ipilimumab plus nivolumab after autologous stem cell transplantation. The protocol was immunoSEQ multiplex PCR, while the TCRdb copy is restricted to in-frame clones and leaves out a portion. The repertoire holds 8,500 to 11,000 clones, with 78% as singletons. The CDR3 sequence is 14 residues long. V was shortened by 4 bases and J by 5 bases, with 15 bases between the two germline ends. Looked up from germline, CDR1 is SGHRS and CDR2 is YFSETQ. The source was PBMCs, collected in a trial of ipilimumab plus nivolumab as post-transplant consolidation. This chain connects TRBV5-1 to TRBJ1-1, with D possibly matching TRBD1 (6 bases). The source is a male donor with diffuse large B-cell lymphoma. The CDR3 protein is CASSREGGWTEAFF. CDR3 nucleotides: TGCGCCAGCAGCCGGGAAGGGGGATGGACTGAAGCTTTCTTT.